The 12 T cell receptor beta chains below come from one sample, sequenced in a study of blood T cell repertoires in COVID-19. Profiling relied on immunoSEQ multiplex PCR, and the TCRdb table lists in-frame clones only, not all of them. The table lists approximately 200,000 clones, about 91% of them singletons. Sequencing was carried out using peripheral blood. The receptors originated from a man aged 18 to 29 with active or convalescent COVID-19.

The V gene is TRBV11-2, the J gene TRBJ2-3; 13 bases are a match to TRBD2. CDR1 and CDR2 (germline): SGHAT, FQNNGV. This CDR3 spans 15 amino acids. With V trimmed by 5 bases and J by 4 bases, 3 bases remained unmatched. CDR3 region: CASSRGLAGADTQYF. The CDR3 DNA follows: TGTGCCAGCAGCCGCGGACTAGCGGGAGCAGATACGCAGTATTTT.

The genes are TRBV7-9 and TRBJ2-3; possible D gene TRBD2, 5 bases. V was shortened by 5 bases and J by 2 bases, with 17 bases between the two germline ends. From germline, CDR1 is SEHNR and CDR2 FQNEAQ (reference sequence). This CDR3 has 16 residues. In DNA form, the CDR3 reads TGTGCCAGCAGCCCATTCAGAGCGGAGTTCACAGATACGCAGTATTTT. Translated: CASSPFRAEFTDTQYF. The entire variable domain, with the rest obtained from reference TRBV7-9 and TRBJ2-3, is as follows: DTGVSQNPRHKITKRGQNVTFRCDPISEHNRLYWYRQTLGQGPEFLTYFQNEAQLEKSRLLSDRFSAERPKGSFSTLEIQRTEQGDSAMYLCASSPFRAEFTDTQYFGPGTRLTVL.

The V gene is TRBV12-5, the J gene TRBJ2-3; D is possibly TRBD1 (5 bases). V was pared by 6 bases and J by 7 bases, with 11 bases between. The CDR3 spans 12 residues. Germline assignment: CDR1 LGHNT and CDR2 FRNRAP. CDR3 sequence reads: CASGPQGYTQYF. As DNA, the CDR3 is TGTGCTAGTGGCCCTCAGGGATATACGCAGTATTTT.

The chain couples TRBV28 to TRBJ1-5; no clear D. There are 12 residues in the CDR3. V lost 8 bases, J lost 1 base, and 6 bases lay in between. Germline-derived CDR1 and CDR2 are MDHEN and SYDVKM. The CDR3 region is CASGVSNQPQHF. DNA for the CDR3: TGTGCCAGCGGAGTGAGCAATCAGCCCCAGCATTTT.

The rearrangement uses TRBV27 and TRBJ2-1, with TRBD2 as a possible D gene (6 bases). This CDR3 region has 15 residues. Trimming took off 1 base at V and 6 bases at J, with 13 bases between the two ends. CDR1 is MNHEY, CDR2 SMNVEV, per germline (reference sequence). The CDR3 is CASSLYSGAGNEQFF. The CDR3 coding sequence is TGTGCCAGCAGTTTATATTCGGGAGCTGGCAATGAGCAGTTCTTC.

J is TRBJ2-1 and V is TRBV5-4; 11 bases align to TRBD2. V lost 0 bases, J lost 7 bases, and 6 bases stayed unmatched. Germline V gene lookup returns CDR1 SGHNT and CDR2 YYREEE (reference sequence). CDR3 length: 16 residues. The CDR3 sequence: CASSLDPGLAVNEQFF. The CDR3, as DNA: TGTGCCAGCAGCTTGGATCCGGGACTAGCGGTGAATGAGCAGTTCTTC.

The CDR3 nucleotides read TGCGCCAGCGGGGGACTAGCGGTCTCGATATACTCGCCTCTCGAGCAGTACTTC. Translating gives CASGGLAVSIYSPLEQYF. The rearrangement uses TRBV10-1 and TRBJ2-7; 11 nucleotides agree with TRBD2. This CDR3 region has 18 residues. The ends lost 8 bases at V and 6 bases at J; junction bases unmatched: 21. Per the germline V gene, CDR1 is WNHNN and CDR2 is SYGVQD (reference sequence).

The chain employs TRBV14 and TRBJ2-1; 14 nucleotides align to TRBD2. The V gene's germline CDR1 is SGHDN and CDR2 FVKESK. The CDR3 totals 18 residues. Trimming at V came to 3 bases and at J to 0 bases, leaving 4 bases not matched to a gene. The CDR3 DNA sequence: TGTGCCAGCAGCCAGACTAGCGGGAGGGGCCCCTCCTACAATGAGCAGTTCTTC. Amino acid sequence: CASSQTSGRGPSYNEQFF.

J is TRBJ1-2 and V is TRBV12-3 or TRBV12-4; D is ambiguous. The CDR3 is made up of 13 amino acids. V was shortened by 3 bases and J by 4 bases, with 9 bases between the two germline ends. CDR3 residues: CASSLSGFYGYTF. Written as DNA, the CDR3 is TGTGCCAGCAGTTTGTCGGGGTTCTATGGCTACACCTTC.

The rearrangement uses TRBV29-1 and TRBJ2-5, with a weak D call TRBD2 (6 bases). The CDR3 has 13 amino acids. CDR1 is SQVTM and CDR2 is ANQGSEA in the germline V gene. V was cut by 3 bases and J by 1 base, with 9 bases left in between. In DNA, the CDR3 is TGCAGCGTTGAGATAGCGGTCCAAGAGACCCAGTACTTC. Translating gives CSVEIAVQETQYF. The full variable domain, completed using reference TRBV29-1 and TRBJ2-5, is SAVISQKPSRDICQRGTSLTIQCQVDSQVTMMFWYRQQPGQSLTLIATANQGSEATYESGFVIDKFPISRPNLTFSTLTVSNMSPEDSSIYLCSVEIAVQETQYFGPGTRLLVL.

The CDR3 region has the DNA TGTGCCAGCAGCGCCCCCAGGGACTATGGCTACACCTTC. Translated: CASSAPRDYGYTF. The gene calls are TRBV7-2 and TRBJ1-2; possibly TRBD1 for D (5 bases). The V and J ends lost 5 bases and 3 bases respectively, with 10 bases between them. The V gene's germline CDR1 is SGHTA and CDR2 FQGNSA. The CDR3 is made up of 13 amino acids.

The chain couples TRBV4-3 to TRBJ2-7; 9 bases match TRBD2. V shed 1 base and J 5 bases; nucleotides not matched to a gene: 6. From germline, CDR1 is LGHNA and CDR2 YSLEER. The CDR3 is made up of 15 amino acids. The CDR3 loop reads CASSQGISSGNEQYF. In DNA, the CDR3 is TGCGCCAGCAGCCAAGGCATTTCTAGCGGGAACGAGCAGTACTTC.